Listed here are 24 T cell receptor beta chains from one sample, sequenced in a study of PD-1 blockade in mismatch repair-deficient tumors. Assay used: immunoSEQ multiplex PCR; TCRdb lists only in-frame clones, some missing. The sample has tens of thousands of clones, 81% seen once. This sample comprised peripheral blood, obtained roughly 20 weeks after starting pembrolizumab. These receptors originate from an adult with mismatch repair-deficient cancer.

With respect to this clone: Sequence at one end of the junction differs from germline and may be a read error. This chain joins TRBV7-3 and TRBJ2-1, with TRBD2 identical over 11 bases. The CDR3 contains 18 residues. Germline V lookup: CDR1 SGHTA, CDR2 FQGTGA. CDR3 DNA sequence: TGTGCCAGCAGCCTAACCCAACCGACTAGCGGGATAGGCAATGAGCAGTTCTTC. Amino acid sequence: CASSLTQPTSGIGNEQFF.

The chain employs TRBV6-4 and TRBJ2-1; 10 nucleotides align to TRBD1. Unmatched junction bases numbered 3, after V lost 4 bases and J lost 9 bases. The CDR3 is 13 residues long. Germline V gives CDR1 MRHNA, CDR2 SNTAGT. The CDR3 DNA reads TGTGCCAGCAGTGGGGACAGGGGAGGTGAGCAGTTCTTC. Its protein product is CASSGDRGGEQFF.

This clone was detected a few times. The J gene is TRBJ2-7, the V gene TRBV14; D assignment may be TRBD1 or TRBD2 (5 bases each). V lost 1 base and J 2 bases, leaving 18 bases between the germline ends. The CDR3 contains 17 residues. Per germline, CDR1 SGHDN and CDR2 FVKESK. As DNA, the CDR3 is TGTGCCAGCAGCCAAGCTAGCCCTCCGGGGCTGACCTACGAGCAGTACTTC. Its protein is CASSQASPPGLTYEQYF.

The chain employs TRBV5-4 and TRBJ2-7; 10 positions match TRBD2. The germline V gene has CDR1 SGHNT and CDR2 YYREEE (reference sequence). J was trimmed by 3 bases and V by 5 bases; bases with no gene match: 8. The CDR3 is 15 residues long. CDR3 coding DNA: TGTGCCAGCAGGCCAGGACTAGCGGAAATCTACGAGCAGTACTTC. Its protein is CASRPGLAEIYEQYF.

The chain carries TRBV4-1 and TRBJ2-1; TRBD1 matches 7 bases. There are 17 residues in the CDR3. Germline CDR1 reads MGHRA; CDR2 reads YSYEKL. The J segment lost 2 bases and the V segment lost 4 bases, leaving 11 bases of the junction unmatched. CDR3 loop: CASSLSEGTAPYNEQFF. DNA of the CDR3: TGCGCCAGCAGCCTCTCAGAAGGGACAGCCCCCTACAATGAGCAGTTCTTC.

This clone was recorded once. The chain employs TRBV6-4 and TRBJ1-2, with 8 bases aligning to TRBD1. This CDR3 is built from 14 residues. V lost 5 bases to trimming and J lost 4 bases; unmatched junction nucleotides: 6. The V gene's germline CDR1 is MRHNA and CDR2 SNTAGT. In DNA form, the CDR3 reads TGTGCCAGCAGTAATGGACAGGGAGCCTATGGCTACACCTTC. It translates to CASSNGQGAYGYTF.

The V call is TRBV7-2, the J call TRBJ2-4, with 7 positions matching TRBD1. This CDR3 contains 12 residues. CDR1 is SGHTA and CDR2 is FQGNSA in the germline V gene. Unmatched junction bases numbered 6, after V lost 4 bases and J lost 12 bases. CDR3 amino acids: CASSSTGTAQYF. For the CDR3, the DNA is TGTGCCAGCAGCTCGACCGGGACAGCTCAGTACTTC.

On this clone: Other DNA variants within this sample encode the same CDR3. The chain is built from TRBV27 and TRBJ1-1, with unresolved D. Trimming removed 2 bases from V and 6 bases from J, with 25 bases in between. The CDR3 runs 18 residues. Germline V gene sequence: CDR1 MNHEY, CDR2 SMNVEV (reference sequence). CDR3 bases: TGTGCCAGCAGTTTAGACCCCGTGTTGACCTTGGCGGACCCTGAAGCTTTCTTT. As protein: CASSLDPVLTLADPEAFF.

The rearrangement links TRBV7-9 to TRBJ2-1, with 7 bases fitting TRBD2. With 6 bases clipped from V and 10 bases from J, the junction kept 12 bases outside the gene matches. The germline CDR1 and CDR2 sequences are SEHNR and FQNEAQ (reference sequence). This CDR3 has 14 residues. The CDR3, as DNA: TGTGCCAGCAGACCACTGGGGGGGACTAACGAGCAGTTCTTC. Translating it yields CASRPLGGTNEQFF. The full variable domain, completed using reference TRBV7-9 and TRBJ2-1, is DTGVSQNPRHKITKRGQNVTFRCDPISEHNRLYWYRQTLGQGPEFLTYFQNEAQLEKSRLLSDRFSAERPKGSFSTLEIQRTEQGDSAMYLCASRPLGGTNEQFFGPGTRLTVL.

As DNA, the CDR3 is TGTGCCAGCAGCCCGGGGACCCCGCAGTATTTT. It is translated as CASSPGTPQYF. The chain recombines TRBV9 with TRBJ2-3; D assignment may be TRBD1 or TRBD2 (5 bases each). CDR1 is SGDLS, CDR2 YYNGEE, per germline. The CDR3 totals 11 residues. V was clipped by 4 bases and J by 10 bases, with 10 bases between them.

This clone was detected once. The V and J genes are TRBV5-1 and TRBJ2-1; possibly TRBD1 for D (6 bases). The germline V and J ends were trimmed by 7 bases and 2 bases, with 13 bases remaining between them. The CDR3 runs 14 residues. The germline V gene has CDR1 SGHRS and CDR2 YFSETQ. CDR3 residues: CASGGRGTYNEQFF. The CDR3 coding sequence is TGCGCCAGCGGCGGCAGGGGAACCTACAATGAGCAGTTCTTC.

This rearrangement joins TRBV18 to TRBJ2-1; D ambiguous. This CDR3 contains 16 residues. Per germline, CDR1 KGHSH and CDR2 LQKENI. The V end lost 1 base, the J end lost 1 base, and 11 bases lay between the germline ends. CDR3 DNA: TGTGCCAGCTCACCACTCCGCGGAGAATCCTACAATGAGCAGTTCTTC. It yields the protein CASSPLRGESYNEQFF.

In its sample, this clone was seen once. The CDR3 sequence: CASSSGTSGSTDTQYF. The CDR3 DNA follows: TGCGCCAGCAGCTCTGGGACTAGCGGGAGCACAGATACGCAGTATTTT. The rearrangement uses TRBV5-1 and TRBJ2-3; 12 nucleotides match TRBD2. After removal of 3 bases from V and 0 bases from J, the junction contained 2 bases not matched to a gene. Germline CDR1 and CDR2: SGHRS and YFSETQ. The CDR3 length is 16 residues.

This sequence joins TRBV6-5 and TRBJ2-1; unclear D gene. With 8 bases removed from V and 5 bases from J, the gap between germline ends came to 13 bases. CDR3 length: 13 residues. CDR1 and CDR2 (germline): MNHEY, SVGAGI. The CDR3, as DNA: TGTGCCAGCGGGCGTATCATCCACAATGAGCAGTTCTTC. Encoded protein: CASGRIIHNEQFF.

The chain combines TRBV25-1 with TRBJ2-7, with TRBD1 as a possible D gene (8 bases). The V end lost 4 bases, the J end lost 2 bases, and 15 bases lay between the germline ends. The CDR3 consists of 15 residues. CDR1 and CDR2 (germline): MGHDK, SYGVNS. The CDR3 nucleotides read TGTGCCAGCAGTGCTTACAGGGGGGGGACCTACGAGCAGTACTTC. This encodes CASSAYRGGTYEQYF.

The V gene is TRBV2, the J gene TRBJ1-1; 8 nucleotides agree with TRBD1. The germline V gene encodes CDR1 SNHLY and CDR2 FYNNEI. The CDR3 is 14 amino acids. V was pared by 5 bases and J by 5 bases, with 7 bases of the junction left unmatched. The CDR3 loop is CASSSRTGWTEAFF. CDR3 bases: TGTGCCAGCAGTTCCCGGACAGGGTGGACTGAAGCTTTCTTT.

This CDR3 is CASGSGGETQYF. Here the CDR3 DNA reads TGTGCCAGCGGATCGGGGGGGGAGACCCAGTACTTC. V gene TRBV28 combines with J gene TRBJ2-5; TRBD2 agrees at 8 bases. This CDR3 contains 12 residues. Germline trimming cut 8 bases from V and 5 bases from J; bases unmatched to any gene: 4. Germline V gives CDR1 MDHEN, CDR2 SYDVKM.

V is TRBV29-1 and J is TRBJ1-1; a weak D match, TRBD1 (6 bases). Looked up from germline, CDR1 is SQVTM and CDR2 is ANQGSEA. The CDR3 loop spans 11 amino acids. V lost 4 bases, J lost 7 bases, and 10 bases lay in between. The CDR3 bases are TGCAGCGTTGCGGACAGCCTTGAAGCTTTCTTT. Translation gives CSVADSLEAFF.

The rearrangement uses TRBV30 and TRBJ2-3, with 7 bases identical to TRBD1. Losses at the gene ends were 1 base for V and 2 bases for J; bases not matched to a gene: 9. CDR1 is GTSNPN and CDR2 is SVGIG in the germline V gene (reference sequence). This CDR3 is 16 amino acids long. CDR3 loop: CAWSARRDRNTDTQYF. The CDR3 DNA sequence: TGTGCCTGGAGTGCACGCCGGGACAGAAACACAGATACGCAGTATTTT.

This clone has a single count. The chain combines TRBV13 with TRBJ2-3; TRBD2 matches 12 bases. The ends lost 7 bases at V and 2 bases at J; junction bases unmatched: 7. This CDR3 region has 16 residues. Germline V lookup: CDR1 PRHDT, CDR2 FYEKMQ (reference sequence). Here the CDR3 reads CASKFLAGGPTDTQYF. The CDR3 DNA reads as TGTGCCAGCAAATTTCTAGCGGGAGGGCCCACAGATACGCAGTATTTT.

This CDR3 is CASTPGVLVSDTQYF. The CDR3 DNA follows: TGTGCCAGCACCCCTGGCGTCCTGGTCTCAGATACGCAGTATTTT. The rearrangement links TRBV27 to TRBJ2-3; unclear D gene. V was cut by 7 bases and J by 4 bases, with 18 bases left in between. CDR1 and CDR2 (germline): MNHEY, SMNVEV (reference sequence). This CDR3 has 15 residues.

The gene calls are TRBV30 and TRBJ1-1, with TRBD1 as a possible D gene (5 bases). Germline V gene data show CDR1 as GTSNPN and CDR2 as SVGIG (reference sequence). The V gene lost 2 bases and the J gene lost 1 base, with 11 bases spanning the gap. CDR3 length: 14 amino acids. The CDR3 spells CAWSHRTANTEAFF. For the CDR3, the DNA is TGTGCCTGGAGTCACAGGACCGCGAACACTGAAGCTTTCTTT.

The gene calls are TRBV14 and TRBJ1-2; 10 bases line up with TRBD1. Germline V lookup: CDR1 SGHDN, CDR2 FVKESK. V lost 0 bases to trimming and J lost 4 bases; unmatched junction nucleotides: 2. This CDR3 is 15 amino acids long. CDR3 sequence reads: CASSQETGGGYGYTF. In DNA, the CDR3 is TGTGCCAGCAGCCAAGAGACAGGGGGCGGCTATGGCTACACCTTC.

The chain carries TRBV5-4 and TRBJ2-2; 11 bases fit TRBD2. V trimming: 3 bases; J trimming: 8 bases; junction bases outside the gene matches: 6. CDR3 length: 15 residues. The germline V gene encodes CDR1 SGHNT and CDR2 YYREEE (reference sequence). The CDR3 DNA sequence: TGTGCCAGCAGCTCACTAGCGGGAGCGGAGGGGGAGCTGTTTTTT. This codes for CASSSLAGAEGELFF.